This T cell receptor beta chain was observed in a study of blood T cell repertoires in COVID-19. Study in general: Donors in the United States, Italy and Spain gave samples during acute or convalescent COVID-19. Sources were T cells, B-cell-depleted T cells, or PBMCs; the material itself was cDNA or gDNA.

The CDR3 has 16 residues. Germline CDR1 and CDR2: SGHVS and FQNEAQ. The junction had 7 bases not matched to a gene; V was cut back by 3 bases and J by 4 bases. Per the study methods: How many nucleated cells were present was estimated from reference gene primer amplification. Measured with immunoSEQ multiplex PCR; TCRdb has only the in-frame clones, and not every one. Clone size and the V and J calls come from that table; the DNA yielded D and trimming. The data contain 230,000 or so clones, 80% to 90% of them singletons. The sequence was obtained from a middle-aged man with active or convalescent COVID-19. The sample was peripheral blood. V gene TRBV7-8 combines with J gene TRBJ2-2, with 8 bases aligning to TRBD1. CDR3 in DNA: TGTGCCAGCAGCTTGGCCAGGGGGCACAGCACCGGGGAGCTGTTTTTT. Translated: CASSLARGHSTGELFF.